Listed here are 29 T cell receptor beta chains from one sample, sequenced in a study of T cell changes during pregnancy in multiple sclerosis. Only in-frame clones appear in the TCRdb table, and some are missing; sequencing was by immunoSEQ multiplex PCR. The table records roughly 80,000 clones, 93% of them present only once. The starting material was peripheral blood, obtained in the second trimester of pregnancy. All receptors derive from a female donor with multiple sclerosis, enrolled in a pregnancy study.

This chain connects TRBV6-1 to TRBJ2-7; 8 bases align to TRBD2. The CDR3 covers 13 residues. V dropped 5 bases and J dropped 5; count of bases not matched to a gene: 5. Germline loops: CDR1 MNHNS, CDR2 SASEGT. CDR3 sequence: CASSTDGGDEQYF. In DNA, the CDR3 is TGTGCCAGCAGTACGGACGGGGGGGACGAGCAGTACTTC.

The chain recombines TRBV6-4 with TRBJ1-1; 7 nucleotides match TRBD1. The V gene's germline CDR1 is MRHNA and CDR2 SNTAGT. Trimming took 3 bases from V and 5 from J; bases not matched to a gene: 3. The CDR3 has 13 amino acids. CDR3 in DNA: TGTGCCAGCAGTGAGGGCAGGGGGACTGAAGCTTTCTTT. Protein product: CASSEGRGTEAFF.

This chain links TRBV5-8 with TRBJ2-3; the D gene is possibly TRBD2 (6 bases). The CDR3 length is 18 residues. Per germline, CDR1 SGHTS and CDR2 YDEGEE. The V and J ends lost 4 bases and 2 bases respectively, with 23 bases between them. The DNA for the CDR3 is TGTGCCAGCAGCGGGGGGACCACGTTGGTCAGTTTCACAGATACGCAGTATTTT. Protein product: CASSGGTTLVSFTDTQYF. Variable domain in full (rest from reference TRBV5-8 and TRBJ2-3): EAGVTQSPTHLIKTRGQQATLRCSPISGHTSVYWYQQALGLGLQFLLWYDEGEERNRGNFPPRFSGRQFPNYSSELNVNALELEDSALYLCASSGGTTLVSFTDTQYFGPGTRLTVL.

The chain uses TRBV11-2 and TRBJ1-2; D gene ambiguous. This CDR3 is built from 14 residues. Germline V gives CDR1 SGHAT, CDR2 FQNNGV. V lost 5 bases, J lost 0 bases, and 10 bases lay in between. The CDR3 bases are TGTGCCAGCAGCAGGACTGCGCCTAACTATGGCTACACCTTC. This translates into CASSRTAPNYGYTF.

The genes are TRBV7-3 and TRBJ1-1, with D maybe TRBD1 (6 bases). There are 16 residues in the CDR3. V lost 0 bases and J lost 1, with 12 bases in between. In germline, CDR1 is SGHTA, CDR2 FQGTGA. Here the CDR3 DNA reads TGTGCCAGCAGCTTAACGCCCCGGACAGCGAACACTGAAGCTTTCTTT. The encoded protein is CASSLTPRTANTEAFF.

The chain couples TRBV10-3 to TRBJ1-1, with D uncertain. This CDR3 comprises 13 residues. Germline lookup yields CDR1 ENHRY and CDR2 SYGVKD. V shed 4 bases and J shed 0 bases, with 6 bases lying between them. The CDR3 loop reads CAISGWLNTEAFF. The DNA of the CDR3 is TGTGCCATCAGTGGCTGGCTGAACACTGAAGCTTTCTTT.

The chain combines TRBV6-1 with TRBJ1-5, with D unresolved. Germline V gene sequence: CDR1 MNHNS, CDR2 SASEGT. This CDR3 contains 15 residues. The V end lost 3 bases, the J end lost 1 base, and 10 bases lay between the germline ends. The chain's CDR3 is CASSDLRLSNQPQHF. DNA of the CDR3: TGTGCCAGCAGTGATCTCAGGCTAAGCAATCAGCCCCAGCATTTT.

V gene TRBV6-6 combines with J gene TRBJ1-6; D possibly corresponds to TRBD1 (5 bases). CDR3 length: 14 amino acids. V was clipped by 6 bases and J by 14 bases, with 20 bases between them. Germline V lookup: CDR1 MNHNY, CDR2 SVGAGI (reference sequence). CDR3 in DNA: TGTGCCAGCAGGGAGGGGACCGGCGGCCTTTCCCTCCACTTT. Amino acid sequence: CASREGTGGLSLHF.

This chain joins TRBV27 and TRBJ2-4, with 7 positions matching TRBD1. The CDR3 loop spans 14 amino acids. Germline-derived CDR1 and CDR2 are MNHEY and SMNVEV (reference sequence). Trimming removed 4 bases from V and 6 bases from J; junction bases left unmatched: 6. CDR3: CASSSVGGVNIQYF. CDR3 DNA: TGTGCCAGCAGTTCCGTAGGGGGCGTAAACATTCAGTACTTC.

V is TRBV30 and J is TRBJ2-5; D is perhaps TRBD2 (5 bases). From germline, CDR1 is GTSNPN and CDR2 SVGIG (reference sequence). The CDR3 is 16 amino acids. V shed 0 bases and J shed 7 bases, with 21 bases lying between them. As DNA, the CDR3 is TGTGCCTGGAGTGTATTTTGGACTCTGCCACCGGGGACCCAGTACTTC. Protein: CAWSVFWTLPPGTQYF.

The genes are TRBV2 and TRBJ1-6; a weak D match, TRBD1 (6 bases). CDR1 and CDR2 (germline): SNHLY, FYNNEI. Trimming cost V 6 bases and J 0 bases, with 9 bases left between them. This CDR3 is 15 amino acids long. The CDR3 is CASRVDSSYNSPLHF. CDR3 bases: TGTGCCAGCAGGGTGGACAGCTCCTATAATTCACCCCTCCACTTT.

V gene TRBV11-2 combines with J gene TRBJ2-5; D possibly corresponds to TRBD2 (5 bases). The V gene's germline CDR1 is SGHAT and CDR2 FQNNGV. The CDR3 totals 17 residues. Trimming took off 5 bases at V and 4 bases at J, with 23 bases between the two ends. Here the CDR3 reads CASSTKEDPRVGETQYF. In DNA, the CDR3 is TGTGCCAGCAGCACTAAAGAGGACCCGCGGGTTGGAGAGACCCAGTACTTC.

The rearrangement links TRBV27 to TRBJ2-1, with 11 nucleotides matching TRBD2. The germline V gene has CDR1 MNHEY and CDR2 SMNVEV (reference sequence). The CDR3 is 17 amino acids. V was pared by 4 bases and J by 4 bases, with 9 bases of the junction left unmatched. The CDR3 loop is CASSSRLAGGRYNEQFF. The CDR3 DNA is TGTGCCAGCAGTTCACGATTAGCGGGGGGGCGTTACAATGAGCAGTTCTTC.

This chain joins TRBV5-5 and TRBJ1-2; perhaps TRBD1 as D (5 bases). V lost 4 bases to trimming and J lost 3 bases, with 10 bases between them. In germline, CDR1 is SGHKS, CDR2 YYEKEE (reference sequence). This CDR3 comprises 13 residues. The CDR3 DNA reads TGTGCCAGCAGCCCCGCGACAGACTATGGCTACACCTTC. This encodes CASSPATDYGYTF.

CDR3 bases: TGTGCCAGCAGCCCCCGGGGGAATAGCAATCAGCCCCAGCATTTT. Amino acids: CASSPRGNSNQPQHF. V and J are TRBV7-2 and TRBJ1-5; the D gene is possibly TRBD1 (5 bases). V was trimmed by 5 bases and J by 0 bases, leaving 11 bases between them. From germline, CDR1 is SGHTA and CDR2 FQGNSA. The CDR3 contains 15 residues.

The CDR3 region has the DNA TGTGCCAGCAGCCAAGACCCACTTCGGGTCTACGAGCAGTACTTC. Amino acid sequence: CASSQDPLRVYEQYF. The chain joins TRBV14 to TRBJ2-7; no firm D call. The V end was cut by 0 bases, the J end by 3 bases, with 12 bases between. CDR3 length: 15 amino acids. Per the germline V gene, CDR1 is SGHDN and CDR2 is FVKESK.

The chain combines TRBV15 with TRBJ1-5; TRBD1 agrees at 7 bases. The CDR3 runs 15 residues. Per germline, CDR1 LNHNV and CDR2 YYDKDF (reference sequence). Trimming removed 1 base from V and 4 bases from J; junction bases left unmatched: 4. In nucleotides, the CDR3 is TGTGCCACCAGCAGAGTTACAGGGGAGAATCAGCCCCAGCATTTT. Encoded protein: CATSRVTGENQPQHF.

V is TRBV5-4 and J is TRBJ1-2; TRBD1 matches 7 bases. V lost 3 bases and J lost 8; bases outside the gene matches: 7. Looked up from germline, CDR1 is SGHNT and CDR2 is YYREEE (reference sequence). This CDR3 contains 13 residues. The CDR3, as DNA: TGTGCCAGCAGCTCGCTCGGGACAGAGGGCTACACCTTC. Amino acid sequence: CASSSLGTEGYTF.

The rearrangement uses TRBV6-5 and TRBJ2-1; D uncertain. Germline CDR1 is MNHEY and CDR2 is SVGAGI. V lost 2 bases, J lost 5 bases, and 16 bases lay in between. The CDR3 runs 16 residues. CDR3 sequence reads: CASSYVRLSDNNEQFF. For the CDR3, the DNA is TGTGCCAGCAGTTACGTCCGCCTAAGTGATAACAATGAGCAGTTCTTC.

The V gene is TRBV6-5, the J gene TRBJ1-6; D ambiguous. V was clipped by 2 bases and J by 5 bases, with 13 bases between them. The CDR3 runs 16 residues. Germline assignment: CDR1 MNHEY and CDR2 SVGAGI. CDR3 sequence (DNA): TGTGCCAGCAGTTACGCGCCCCCCGAGGATAATTCACCCCTCCACTTT. Its protein is CASSYAPPEDNSPLHF.

V gene TRBV4-1 combines with J gene TRBJ1-5; D remains unclear. Germline-derived CDR1 and CDR2 are MGHRA and YSYEKL. The V end was cut by 0 bases, the J end by 8 bases, with 5 bases between. The CDR3 is 12 residues long. The CDR3 region has the DNA TGCGCCAGCAGCCAAGAGGGAGAGCCCCAGCATTTT. Encoded protein: CASSQEGEPQHF.

The chain is built from TRBV2 and TRBJ1-5, with 7 bases fitting TRBD1. V lost 11 bases to trimming and J lost 3 bases; unmatched junction nucleotides: 7. Germline values: CDR1 SNHLY, CDR2 FYNNEI. The CDR3 is 13 residues long. Written as DNA, the CDR3 is TGTGCCGGAGGGACAGTTTACAATCAGCCCCAGCATTTT. The encoded protein is CAGGTVYNQPQHF.

This clone occurred once. The chain recombines TRBV2 with TRBJ2-5; TRBD2 matches at 13 bases. Germline CDR1 is SNHLY and CDR2 is FYNNEI. CDR3 length: 18 residues. V shed 3 bases, J shed 7 bases, and the junction held 14 bases outside the gene matches. CDR3 in DNA: TGTGCCAGCAGTGAGCTCCTAAGACTAGCGGGGGGTTCGGGGACCCAGTACTTC. Amino acid sequence: CASSELLRLAGGSGTQYF.

The chain uses TRBV19 and TRBJ2-7, with 10 bases that match TRBD1. CDR1 LNHDA and CDR2 SQIVND come from the germline V gene (reference sequence). V dropped 5 bases and J dropped 2; count of bases not matched to a gene: 6. The CDR3 sequence is 15 residues long. CDR3 nucleotides: TGTGCCAGTAGTGCGGGACAGGGGATTACCTACGAGCAGTACTTC. This gives the protein CASSAGQGITYEQYF.

The chain is built from TRBV10-3 and TRBJ2-3; D gene unclear. The CDR3 is 13 residues long. Trimming removed 3 bases at V and 5 bases at J, with 9 bases between. Germline loops: CDR1 ENHRY, CDR2 SYGVKD. The CDR3 is CAISDTSLDTQYF. CDR3 bases: TGTGCCATCAGTGACACTTCCTTAGATACGCAGTATTTT.

The count of this clone is one. This chain uses TRBV11-3 with TRBJ2-3; D call uncertain. The germline gives CDR1 SGHNT, CDR2 YENEEA. This CDR3 contains 13 residues. The V end lost 3 bases, the J end lost 6 bases, and 10 bases lay between the germline ends. The CDR3: CASSLGPRDTQYF. For the CDR3, the DNA is TGTGCCAGCAGCTTGGGCCCCCGGGATACGCAGTATTTT. The full variable domain, with the rest looked up from reference TRBV11-3 and TRBJ2-3, is EAGVVQSPRYKIIEKKQPVAFWCNPISGHNTLYWYLQNLGQGPELLIRYENEEAVDDSQLPKDRFSAERLKGVDSTLKIQPAELGDSAVYLCASSLGPRDTQYFGPGTRLTVL.

The chain recombines TRBV28 with TRBJ1-6; the D gene is possibly TRBD1 (5 bases). V dropped 8 bases and J dropped 9 bases, with 17 bases sitting between them. Germline values: CDR1 MDHEN, CDR2 SYDVKM. The CDR3 is 14 residues long. The CDR3 reads CASAGQGLGSPLHF. Written as DNA, the CDR3 is TGTGCCAGCGCTGGGCAGGGTCTAGGTTCACCCCTCCACTTT.

This clone was picked up a small number of times. The genes are TRBV30 and TRBJ2-5, with D possibly matching TRBD2 (6 bases). V lost 4 bases to trimming and J lost 2 bases, with 11 bases between them. Germline CDR1 GTSNPN, CDR2 SVGIG (reference sequence). The CDR3 is made up of 13 amino acids. The CDR3 region has the DNA TGTGCCTGGACAGGGAGGAGGCAAGAGACCCAGTACTTC. Its protein product is CAWTGRRQETQYF. The entire variable domain, with the rest obtained from reference TRBV30 and TRBJ2-5, is as follows: SQTIHQWPATLVQPVGSPLSLECTVEGTSNPNLYWYRQAAGRGLQLLFYSVGIGQISSEVPQNLSASRPQDRQFILSSKKLLLSDSGFYLCAWTGRRQETQYFGPGTRLLVL.

The V gene is TRBV7-6, the J gene TRBJ2-7; 7 bases are shared with TRBD1. Germline assignment: CDR1 SGHVS and CDR2 FNYEAQ. The CDR3 is made up of 15 amino acids. The V gene end was trimmed by 3 bases and the J gene end by 2 bases; junction bases not matched to a gene: 7. The CDR3, as DNA: TGTGCCAGCAGCTTGTCAGGGGGAGAACCCTACGAGCAGTACTTC. Translation: CASSLSGGEPYEQYF.